This is a list of T cell receptor beta chains from one sample in a study of sequential checkpoint blockade in melanoma. Measured with immunoSEQ multiplex PCR; TCRdb has only the in-frame clones, and not every one. The table shows more than 9,000 clones, with less than 85% occurring only once. Sequencing used CD8+ T cells sorted from blood (inferred from file names), obtained from a patient given nivolumab and ipilimumab in sequence. The receptors stem from a human donor with melanoma. The CDR3 runs from the conserved cysteine through the conserved F or W. A D gene is named only where the DNA matches it firmly. For some rows the clone size is stated as once, few or many, or as a class when expanded; others skip it.

d_gene | j_gene | abundance | v_gene | CDR3nt | CDR3aa
. | TRBJ2-7 | . | TRBV4-1 | TGCGCCAGCAGCCAAGACCAGGGGGGAAGCTACGAGCAGTACTTC | CASSQDQGGSYEQYF
. | TRBJ1-5 | . | TRBV7-9 | TGTGCCAGCAGCTTAGTCAGGGGAAATCAGCCCCAGCATTTT | CASSLVRGNQPQHF
TRBD2 | TRBJ2-7 | . | TRBV5-1 | TGCGCCAGCAGCTTGGCGGCTAGCGGGGCCTCCTACGAGCAGTACTTC | CASSLAASGASYEQYF
TRBD2 | TRBJ2-7 | . | TRBV4-2 | TGTGCCAGCAGCCCGGTCACGACTAGCGGGGTTGGGGAGCAGTACTTC | CASSPVTTSGVGEQYF
TRBD1 | TRBJ2-7 | . | TRBV7-9 | TGTGCCAGCAGCTCTACCCCGGGACAGATCTCCTACGAGCAGTACTTC | CASSSTPGQISYEQYF
. | TRBJ1-4 | . | TRBV30 | TGTGCCTGGAGTGGCCAGGGAGGTAATGAAAAACTGTTTTTT | CAWSGQGGNEKLFF
. | TRBJ2-7 | . | TRBV2 | TGTGCCAGCAGTGAAGTGGGAGCACCTGAGCAGTACTTC | CASSEVGAPEQYF
TRBD1 | TRBJ1-2 | . | TRBV7-9 | TGTGCCAGCAGCTTAACCGGGGCACAGGGGCCAGCTAACTATGGCTACACCTTC | CASSLTGAQGPANYGYTF
TRBD1 | TRBJ2-7 | once | TRBV4-3 | TGCGCCAGCAGCCAAGATTTCCCACTGAGTTCCGGCGACAGGGGATTCGAGCAGTACTTC | CASSQDFPLSSGDRGFEQYF
. | TRBJ1-5 | . | TRBV27 | TGTGCCAGCAGTCTAGGGGGTGGCAATCAGCCTCAGCATTTT | CASSLGGGNQPQHF
. | TRBJ1-5 | once | TRBV2 | TGTGCCAGCAGCCCGGGTAGTAGCAATCAGCCCCAGCATTTT | CASSPGSSNQPQHF
. | TRBJ1-1 | . | TRBV5-4 | TGTGCCAGCAGCCCCCCAACAGGGATGAACACTGAAGCTTTCTTT | CASSPPTGMNTEAFF
. | TRBJ2-7 | . | TRBV4-1 | TGCGCCAGCAGCTCAGAAAGAGGCAGTCTTGAGCAGTACTTC | CASSSERGSLEQYF
TRBD1 | TRBJ2-2 | . | TRBV6-6 | TGTGCCAGCAGTTACGGTGGGACAGGGGACACCGGGGAGCTGTTTTTT | CASSYGGTGDTGELFF
. | TRBJ1-1 | . | TRBV2 | TGTGCCAGCAGTGATATCTCTAGGTCAATTGAAGCTTTCTTT | CASSDISRSIEAFF
. | TRBJ2-4 | . | TRBV12-2 | TGTGCAAGTCGCCCACAATCCCTGGTTACCCAAAACATTCAGTACTTC | CASRPQSLVTQNIQYF
. | TRBJ1-2 | . | TRBV19 | TGTGCCAGTAGTATTTCGGGTGTAATGGGAGATGGCTACACCTTC | CASSISGVMGDGYTF
TRBD1 | TRBJ1-4 | . | TRBV9 | TGTGCCAGCAGCGTGACAGGGGGAGGTGAAAAACTGTTTTTT | CASSVTGGGEKLFF
TRBD1 | TRBJ1-6 | . | TRBV2 | TGTGCCAGCAGTGAAGGGACAGGGTATAATTCACCCCTCCACTTT | CASSEGTGYNSPLHF
. | TRBJ2-7 | few | TRBV28 | TGTGCCAGCAGTGTATCCTACGAGCAGTACTTC | CASSVSYEQYF
TRBD1 | TRBJ1-2 | . | TRBV5-8 | TGTGCCAGCAGCTTCTCCGGGACAGGGACTGGTGGCTACACCTTC | CASSFSGTGTGGYTF
. | TRBJ1-2 | . | TRBV28 | TGTGCCAGCCGACCGACGAGGAGGGATTATGGCTACACCTTC | CASRPTRRDYGYTF
TRBD1 | TRBJ2-7 | . | TRBV6-1 | TGTGCCAGCAGTGGGACAGGCTACGAGCAGTACTTC | CASSGTGYEQYF
. | TRBJ2-7 | . | TRBV29-1 | TGCAGCGTCGAGGGGGGGGCGCTTCTCGGCGAGCAGTACTTC | CSVEGGALLGEQYF
TRBD1 | TRBJ2-7 | . | TRBV29-1 | TGCAGCGTTGAAGCAAAGGGGCCACAGGGGGAAAGTATCTACGAGCAGTACTTC | CSVEAKGPQGESIYEQYF
TRBD1 | TRBJ1-1 | . | TRBV6-5 | TGTGCCAGCAGTTACTCAGTGGGACAGGGATCCGAAGCTTTCTTT | CASSYSVGQGSEAFF
. | TRBJ2-7 | . | TRBV27 | TGTGCCAGCAGTCCCCGGGAAGGAGGCTGGTACGAGCAGTACTTC | CASSPREGGWYEQYF
. | TRBJ1-1 | . | TRBV6-5 | TGTGCCAGGCTACTACAGGGTATTGAAGCTTTCTTT | CARLLQGIEAFF
. | TRBJ1-2 | . | TRBV14 | TGTGCCAGCAGCCGCCAAAATCAGGGTTTCTATGGCTACACCTTC | CASSRQNQGFYGYTF
TRBD2 | TRBJ2-7 | . | TRBV4-1 | TGCGCCAGCAGCCAAGATCTAGCGACTAGCGGGGCGTCGGAGCAGTACTTC | CASSQDLATSGASEQYF
TRBD1 | TRBJ2-6 | . | TRBV11-2 | TGTGCCAGCAGCTCTCAGACAGGGGGCTTCCACTCTGGGGCCAACGTCCTGACTTTC | CASSSQTGGFHSGANVLTF
TRBD1 | TRBJ1-5 | . | TRBV19 | TGTGCCAGTACTACTGACAGGGTTCAGCCCCAGCATTTT | CASTTDRVQPQHF
. | TRBJ1-2 | . | TRBV4-1 | TGCGCCAGCAGCCTCATGGAGGGTAACAACTATGGCTACACCTTC | CASSLMEGNNYGYTF